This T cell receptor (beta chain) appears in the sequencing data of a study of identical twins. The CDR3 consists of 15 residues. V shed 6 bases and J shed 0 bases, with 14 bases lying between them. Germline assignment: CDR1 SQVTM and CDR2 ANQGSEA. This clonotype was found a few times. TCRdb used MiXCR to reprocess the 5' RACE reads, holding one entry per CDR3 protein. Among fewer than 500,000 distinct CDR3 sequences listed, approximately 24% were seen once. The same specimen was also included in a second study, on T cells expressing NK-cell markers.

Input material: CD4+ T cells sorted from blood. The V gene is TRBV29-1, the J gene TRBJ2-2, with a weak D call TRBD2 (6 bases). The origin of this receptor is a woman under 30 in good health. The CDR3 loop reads CSVTAGSSNTGELFF. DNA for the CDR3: TGCAGCGTCACGGCGGGGTCCTCGAACACCGGGGAGCTGTTTTTT.